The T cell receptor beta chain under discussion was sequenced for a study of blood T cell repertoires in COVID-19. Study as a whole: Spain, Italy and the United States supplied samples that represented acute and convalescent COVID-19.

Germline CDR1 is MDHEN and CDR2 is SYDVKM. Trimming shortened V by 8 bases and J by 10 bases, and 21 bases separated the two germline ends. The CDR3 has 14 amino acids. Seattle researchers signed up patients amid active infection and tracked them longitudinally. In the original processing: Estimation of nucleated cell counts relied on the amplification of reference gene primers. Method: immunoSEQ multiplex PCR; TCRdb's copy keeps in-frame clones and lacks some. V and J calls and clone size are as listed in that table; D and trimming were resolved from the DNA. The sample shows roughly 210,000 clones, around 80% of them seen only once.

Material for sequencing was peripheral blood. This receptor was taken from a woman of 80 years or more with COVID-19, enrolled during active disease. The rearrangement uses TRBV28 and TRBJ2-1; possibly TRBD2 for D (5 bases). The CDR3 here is CASYQFRGIKEQFF. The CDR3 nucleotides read TGTGCCAGCTATCAATTCCGGGGAATTAAGGAGCAGTTCTTC.